A selection of T cell receptor beta chains follows, all from one sample in a study of blood T cell repertoires in COVID-19. The method was immunoSEQ multiplex PCR; TCRdb's version includes in-frame clones alone and lacks a portion of them. The sample holds 310,000 or so clones, roughly 87% seen once. The specimen was peripheral blood. The receptor set was obtained from a woman in her fifties or sixties who had recovered from COVID-19. Both conserved end residues are part of each CDR3. Each record gives: clone size, D gene, V gene, J gene, CDR3 DNA, CDR3 protein. A D gene is named only where the DNA matches it firmly. The size field is filled for only some rows; it gives once, few, many or a size class.

size: .
D: TRBD1
V: TRBV20-1
J: TRBJ1-1
DNA: TGCAGCGCTAGTCAGGGGGCGAACACTGAAGCTTTCTTT
CDR3: CSASQGANTEAFF

size: .
D: .
V: TRBV19
J: TRBJ1-4
DNA: TGTGCCAGTAGTCCCGGTATGGGACAAGGCGGTGGAAAACTGTTTTTT
CDR3: CASSPGMGQGGGKLFF

size: .
D: .
V: TRBV27
J: TRBJ2-7
DNA: TGTGCCAGCAGTGGCCAACTCGGGTACGAGCAGTACTTC
CDR3: CASSGQLGYEQYF

size: .
D: TRBD1
V: TRBV29-1
J: TRBJ2-7
DNA: TGCAGCGTCGGGACAGGTGACTCCTACGAGCAGTACTTC
CDR3: CSVGTGDSYEQYF

size: .
D: TRBD1
V: TRBV7-3
J: TRBJ1-6
DNA: TGTGCCAGCAGAGCGGCAGGGGGAGAGTCACCCCTCCACTTT
CDR3: CASRAAGGESPLHF

size: .
D: .
V: TRBV28
J: TRBJ1-4
DNA: TGTGCCAGCAGTTTAGCAGGGATCTTCGGCGTTAGTGAAAAACTGTTTTTT
CDR3: CASSLAGIFGVSEKLFF

size: .
D: TRBD1
V: TRBV19
J: TRBJ2-7
DNA: TGTGCCAGTAGTATCAGACAGGGGGCCTGGGAGCAGTACTTC
CDR3: CASSIRQGAWEQYF

size: .
D: TRBD1
V: TRBV28
J: TRBJ1-4
DNA: TGTGCCATCCGTAGAGGGGGCGGGAATGAAAAACTGTTTTTT
CDR3: CAIRRGGGNEKLFF

size: .
D: .
V: TRBV25-1
J: TRBJ2-2
DNA: TGTGCCAGCATACGGGACACCGGGGAGCTGTTTTTT
CDR3: CASIRDTGELFF

size: .
D: .
V: TRBV19
J: TRBJ1-2
DNA: TGTGCCAGTACCGGCAGGGATGATGGCTACACCTTC
CDR3: CASTGRDDGYTF

size: .
D: .
V: TRBV15
J: TRBJ2-1
DNA: TGTGCCACCAGCAGAGATCCGAGCGGATCCAATGAGCAGTTCTTC
CDR3: CATSRDPSGSNEQFF

size: .
D: TRBD1
V: TRBV6-2/TRBV6-3
J: TRBJ1-1
DNA: TGTGCCAGCAGCTCCCGGACAGGGGCGGTCATGAACACTGAAGCTTTCTTT
CDR3: CASSSRTGAVMNTEAFF

size: .
D: .
V: TRBV7-3
J: TRBJ2-1
DNA: TGTGCGCCCCGGGGGCGGGGGCCTTACAATGAGCAGTTCTTC
CDR3: CAPRGRGPYNEQFF

size: .
D: .
V: TRBV18
J: TRBJ2-5
DNA: TGTGCCAGCTCACCACCATTCACTAAGGAGACCCAGTACTTC
CDR3: CASSPPFTKETQYF

size: .
D: TRBD2
V: TRBV5-1
J: TRBJ2-7
DNA: TGCGCCAGCAGTCTCGCGCGGGGGAGGGACGAGCAGTACTTC
CDR3: CASSLARGRDEQYF

size: .
D: .
V: TRBV3-1/TRBV3-2
J: TRBJ1-3
DNA: TGTGCCAGCAGCCAGGGGAATGCCGGGGCCATATATTTT
CDR3: CASSQGNAGAIYF

size: .
D: TRBD2
V: TRBV5-4
J: TRBJ2-7
DNA: TGTGCCAGCAGCCCAGGGACTAGCGGCGGCGACGAGCAGTACTTC
CDR3: CASSPGTSGGDEQYF

size: .
D: .
V: TRBV5-6
J: TRBJ1-2
DNA: TGTGCCAGCAGCTTGATCGGGGTGGGCTATGGCTACACCTTC
CDR3: CASSLIGVGYGYTF

size: .
D: .
V: TRBV30
J: TRBJ2-5
DNA: TGTGCCTGGAGCAGGACAGTACAAGAGACCCAGTACTTC
CDR3: CAWSRTVQETQYF

size: .
D: .
V: TRBV14
J: TRBJ2-4
DNA: TGTGCCAGCAGCCATCCAGACTCCGTTCAGTACTTC
CDR3: CASSHPDSVQYF

size: .
D: TRBD1
V: TRBV27
J: TRBJ1-2
DNA: TGTGCCAGCACTGCTGGGGGGTGGGACAGCACTTACTATGGCTACACCTTC
CDR3: CASTAGGWDSTYYGYTF

size: .
D: TRBD1
V: TRBV30
J: TRBJ1-4
DNA: TGTGCCTGGAAAGGGACAGGGACCGTCGAAAAACTGTTTTTT
CDR3: CAWKGTGTVEKLFF

size: once
D: .
V: TRBV5-5
J: TRBJ2-1
DNA: TGTGCCAGCAGCTTGGGTGACAGTCTCACGCGGCAGTTCTTC
CDR3: CASSLGDSLTRQFF

size: once
D: .
V: TRBV19
J: TRBJ2-3
DNA: TGTGCCAGTAGTATCGTAGGAGGAGATACGCAGTATTTT
CDR3: CASSIVGGDTQYF

size: .
D: .
V: TRBV11-1
J: TRBJ2-2
DNA: TGTGCCAGCAGCTTAGACAGGGTAACCGGGGAGCTGTTTTTT
CDR3: CASSLDRVTGELFF

size: .
D: TRBD2
V: TRBV7-6
J: TRBJ2-1
DNA: TGTGCCAGCAGCCCTAGCGGGAGTAATGAGCAGTTCTTC
CDR3: CASSPSGSNEQFF

size: .
D: .
V: TRBV28
J: TRBJ2-1
DNA: TGTGCCAGCAGTGGGGCAGAAACCAGCTCCTACAATGAGCAGTTCTTC
CDR3: CASSGAETSSYNEQFF